The clone carrying this T cell receptor beta chain was detected many times. This sample was included in a study of T-cell reconstitution after alpha-beta-depleted transplantation in children. The library targeted TCRbeta and was prepared with unique molecular identifiers. TCRdb reprocessed the PCR reads via MiXCR and lists one record per CDR3 protein. In the table there are 400,000 to 550,000 distinct CDR3 sequences, approximately 10% of which are singletons. The V end lost 3 bases, the J end lost 2 bases, and 14 bases lay between the germline ends. CDR3 length: 15 amino acids. Germline CDR1 is DFQATT and CDR2 is SNEGSKA (reference sequence).

This clonotype originated in a child under 10 years old with inherited bone marrow failure, due to receive a stem cell transplant. The sequences come from PBMCs, collected before TCRalphabeta/CD19-depleted stem cell transplant. The chain couples TRBV20-1 to TRBJ2-1, with D maybe TRBD2 (5 bases). This CDR3 is CSASKVGVPYNEQFF. CDR3 coding DNA: TGCAGTGCTAGTAAGGTGGGAGTCCCCTACAATGAGCAGTTCTTC.